The rows below give T cell receptor beta chains drawn from one sample of a study of blood T cell repertoires in COVID-19. The assay was immunoSEQ multiplex PCR, and TCRdb's table has in-frame clones only and misses some. In the table there are 130,000 to 150,000 clones, roughly 79% of which are singletons. Sequencing was carried out using peripheral blood. The receptors shown here come from a human donor with acute or convalescent COVID-19. The donor label of this sample is uncertain. CDR3s include the opening cysteine and the closing phenylalanine or tryptophan. D genes are given only for firm matches. Size is stated for part of the rows, as once, few or many counts, or as a class when the clone is expanded.

clone_size: .
j_call: TRBJ1-5
d_call: .
v_call: TRBV4-1
cdr3_aa: CASSPERGSGNQPQHF
cdr3_nt: TGCGCCAGCAGCCCCGAGAGGGGGTCTGGCAATCAGCCCCAGCATTTT

clone_size: .
j_call: TRBJ2-1
d_call: TRBD2
v_call: TRBV18
cdr3_aa: CASSPLPPLAGGGDEQFF
cdr3_nt: TGTGCCAGCTCCCCCTTACCCCCTCTAGCGGGGGGGGGCGATGAGCAGTTCTTC

clone_size: .
j_call: TRBJ1-6
d_call: .
v_call: TRBV19
cdr3_aa: CASSILGREGSPLHF
cdr3_nt: TGTGCCAGTAGTATTCTCGGCAGGGAAGGATCACCCCTCCACTTT

clone_size: .
j_call: TRBJ2-7
d_call: TRBD1
v_call: TRBV10-2
cdr3_aa: CASSERGPYEQYF
cdr3_nt: TGCGCCAGCAGTGAGAGGGGGCCCTACGAGCAGTACTTC

clone_size: .
j_call: TRBJ1-4
d_call: .
v_call: TRBV5-6
cdr3_aa: CASTPIDAREKLFF
cdr3_nt: TGTGCCAGCACCCCTATAGATGCCCGGGAAAAACTGTTTTTT

clone_size: .
j_call: TRBJ2-5
d_call: TRBD2
v_call: TRBV5-1
cdr3_aa: CASSLGGTSGQETQYF
cdr3_nt: TGCGCCAGCAGCTTGGGGGGGACTAGCGGCCAAGAGACCCAGTACTTC

clone_size: .
j_call: TRBJ1-3
d_call: .
v_call: TRBV23-1
cdr3_aa: CASSQFDPGPSSGNTIYF
cdr3_nt: TGCGCCAGCAGTCAATTTGATCCAGGGCCCAGCTCTGGAAACACCATATATTTT

clone_size: .
j_call: TRBJ1-2
d_call: .
v_call: TRBV2
cdr3_aa: CASRDDRLTNYGYTF
cdr3_nt: TGTGCCAGCAGAGATGACAGACTGACTAACTATGGCTACACCTTC

clone_size: .
j_call: TRBJ2-1
d_call: TRBD1
v_call: TRBV19
cdr3_aa: CASSISGTAFYNEQFF
cdr3_nt: TGTGCCAGTAGTATATCCGGGACAGCGTTTTACAATGAGCAGTTCTTC

clone_size: .
j_call: TRBJ2-1
d_call: TRBD2
v_call: TRBV9
cdr3_aa: CASSAGAGGQSNEQFF
cdr3_nt: TGTGCCAGCAGCGCCGGAGCGGGGGGGCAGTCCAATGAGCAGTTCTTC

clone_size: few
j_call: TRBJ1-2
d_call: .
v_call: TRBV27
cdr3_aa: CASSSWEGGDGYTF
cdr3_nt: TGTGCCAGCAGCTCCTGGGAGGGGGGGGATGGCTACACCTTC

clone_size: few
j_call: TRBJ2-3
d_call: .
v_call: TRBV2
cdr3_aa: CASRGGTDTQYF
cdr3_nt: TGTGCCAGCAGAGGGGGAACGGATACGCAGTATTTT

clone_size: .
j_call: TRBJ2-7
d_call: .
v_call: TRBV14
cdr3_aa: CASSLRYAEQYF
cdr3_nt: TGTGCCAGCAGCCTGAGGTATGCCGAGCAGTACTTC

clone_size: few
j_call: TRBJ1-6
d_call: .
v_call: TRBV4-1
cdr3_aa: CASSQVENSYNSPLHF
cdr3_nt: TGCGCCAGCAGCCAAGTCGAAAACAGCTATAATTCACCCCTCCACTTT

clone_size: .
j_call: TRBJ2-3
d_call: TRBD2
v_call: TRBV6-5
cdr3_aa: CASSYAGGATDTQYF
cdr3_nt: TGTGCCAGCAGTTACGCCGGGGGGGCGACAGATACGCAGTATTTT

clone_size: .
j_call: TRBJ2-2
d_call: TRBD2
v_call: TRBV4-1
cdr3_aa: CASSQDPGLAGTGELFF
cdr3_nt: TGCGCCAGCAGCCAAGACCCGGGACTAGCGGGCACCGGGGAGCTGTTTTTT

clone_size: once
j_call: TRBJ2-5
d_call: .
v_call: TRBV27
cdr3_aa: CASSSGVSGLQTQYF
cdr3_nt: TGTGCCAGCAGCTCCGGGGTCTCGGGTCTCCAGACCCAGTACTTC

clone_size: .
j_call: TRBJ1-2
d_call: TRBD1
v_call: TRBV25-1
cdr3_aa: CASSRQGARNYGYTF
cdr3_nt: TGTGCCAGCAGTAGACAGGGGGCGAGGAACTATGGCTACACCTTC

clone_size: .
j_call: TRBJ2-2
d_call: .
v_call: TRBV2
cdr3_aa: CASKGDSNTGELFF
cdr3_nt: TGTGCCAGCAAAGGAGACAGCAACACCGGGGAGCTGTTTTTT

clone_size: .
j_call: TRBJ1-6
d_call: .
v_call: TRBV30
cdr3_aa: CAWSVQGHFSYNSPLHF
cdr3_nt: TGTGCCTGGAGTGTACAGGGACATTTCTCCTATAATTCACCCCTCCACTTT

clone_size: .
j_call: TRBJ1-1
d_call: TRBD1
v_call: TRBV11-2
cdr3_aa: CASSSPQGVMNTEAFF
cdr3_nt: TGTGCCAGCAGCTCCCCCCAGGGGGTTATGAACACTGAAGCTTTCTTT

clone_size: .
j_call: TRBJ2-2
d_call: .
v_call: TRBV29-1
cdr3_aa: CSVERTGELFF
cdr3_nt: TGCAGCGTTGAGAGGACCGGGGAGCTGTTTTTT

clone_size: .
j_call: TRBJ2-3
d_call: TRBD2
v_call: TRBV2
cdr3_aa: CASTTLAGPTDTQYF
cdr3_nt: TGTGCCAGCACCACACTAGCGGGGCCTACAGATACGCAGTATTTT

clone_size: few
j_call: TRBJ1-2
d_call: .
v_call: TRBV7-9
cdr3_aa: CASSLRLVLRTNYGYTF
cdr3_nt: TGTGCCAGCAGCCTACGGTTGGTTTTAAGAACTAACTATGGCTACACCTTC

clone_size: .
j_call: TRBJ1-5
d_call: .
v_call: TRBV12-5
cdr3_aa: CASGSPERAQPQHF
cdr3_nt: TGTGCTAGTGGTTCCCCGGAGAGGGCTCAGCCCCAGCATTTT

clone_size: .
j_call: TRBJ2-6
d_call: TRBD1
v_call: TRBV5-1
cdr3_aa: CASSLARQGTNVLTF
cdr3_nt: TGCGCCAGCAGCTTGGCCAGACAGGGTACCAACGTCCTGACTTTC

clone_size: .
j_call: TRBJ1-6
d_call: .
v_call: TRBV19
cdr3_aa: CASSAGRVGSPLHF
cdr3_nt: TGTGCCAGTAGCGCAGGGAGGGTAGGCTCACCCCTCCACTTT

clone_size: .
j_call: TRBJ1-3
d_call: TRBD1
v_call: TRBV5-1
cdr3_aa: CASSPGQARSGNTIYF
cdr3_nt: TGCGCCAGCAGCCCGGGACAGGCCCGCTCTGGAAACACCATATATTTT

clone_size: few
j_call: TRBJ1-5
d_call: .
v_call: TRBV6-5
cdr3_aa: CASTPGQLNQPQHF
cdr3_nt: TGTGCCAGCACCCCCGGACAGTTGAATCAGCCCCAGCATTTT

clone_size: .
j_call: TRBJ1-2
d_call: TRBD1
v_call: TRBV2
cdr3_aa: CASNPGGVYGYTF
cdr3_nt: TGTGCCAGCAACCCAGGGGGCGTTTATGGCTACACCTTC

clone_size: .
j_call: TRBJ2-5
d_call: .
v_call: TRBV9
cdr3_aa: CASSVEEGPQETQYF
cdr3_nt: TGTGCCAGCAGCGTAGAGGAGGGTCCTCAAGAGACCCAGTACTTC

clone_size: .
j_call: TRBJ2-5
d_call: TRBD1
v_call: TRBV5-1
cdr3_aa: CASSPGQRQETQYF
cdr3_nt: TGCGCCAGCAGCCCGGGACAGCGCCAAGAGACCCAGTACTTC

clone_size: few
j_call: TRBJ2-3
d_call: TRBD1
v_call: TRBV6-1
cdr3_aa: CASSELDRAFDTQYF
cdr3_nt: TGTGCCAGCAGTGAATTGGACAGGGCTTTTGATACGCAGTATTTT

clone_size: .
j_call: TRBJ1-5
d_call: .
v_call: TRBV5-1
cdr3_aa: CASSLGDIPNQPQHF
cdr3_nt: TGCGCCAGCAGCTTGGGGGACATACCCAATCAGCCCCAGCATTTT

clone_size: .
j_call: TRBJ1-1
d_call: .
v_call: TRBV10-3
cdr3_aa: CAISEGRPTEAFF
cdr3_nt: TGTGCCATCAGTGAGGGGAGGCCCACTGAAGCTTTCTTT

clone_size: .
j_call: TRBJ1-2
d_call: .
v_call: TRBV7-2
cdr3_aa: CASSSRVHYGYTF
cdr3_nt: TGTGCCAGCAGCTCCAGGGTGCACTATGGCTACACCTTC

clone_size: once
j_call: TRBJ1-1
d_call: TRBD1
v_call: TRBV13
cdr3_aa: CASSLTGDAEAFF
cdr3_nt: TGTGCCAGCAGCTTAACAGGGGACGCTGAAGCTTTCTTT

clone_size: .
j_call: TRBJ2-6
d_call: .
v_call: TRBV2
cdr3_aa: CASSEIYSSSGANVLTF
cdr3_nt: TGTGCCAGCAGTGAGATCTACAGTTCCTCTGGGGCCAACGTCCTGACTTTC

clone_size: .
j_call: TRBJ1-1
d_call: TRBD1
v_call: TRBV6-5
cdr3_aa: CASRTGQGIWTEAFF
cdr3_nt: TGTGCCAGCAGGACAGGGCAGGGAATATGGACTGAAGCTTTCTTT

clone_size: .
j_call: TRBJ1-2
d_call: .
v_call: TRBV4-1
cdr3_aa: CASSQESDYYGYTF
cdr3_nt: TGCGCCAGCAGCCAAGAGTCTGACTACTATGGCTACACCTTC

clone_size: once
j_call: TRBJ1-2
d_call: .
v_call: TRBV6-5
cdr3_aa: CASSFTQGMSYGYTF
cdr3_nt: TGTGCCAGCAGTTTCACCCAGGGCATGAGCTATGGCTACACCTTC